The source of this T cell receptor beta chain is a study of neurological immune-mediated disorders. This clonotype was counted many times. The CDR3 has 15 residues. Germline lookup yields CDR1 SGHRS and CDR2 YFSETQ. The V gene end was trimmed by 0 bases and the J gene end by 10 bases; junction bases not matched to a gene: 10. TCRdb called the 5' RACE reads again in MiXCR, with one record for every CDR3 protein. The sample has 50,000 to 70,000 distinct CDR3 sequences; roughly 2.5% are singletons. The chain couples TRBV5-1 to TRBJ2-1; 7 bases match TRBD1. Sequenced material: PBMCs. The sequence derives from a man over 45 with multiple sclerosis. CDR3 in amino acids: CASSLGQGFLEEQFF. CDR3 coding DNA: TGCGCCAGCAGCTTGGGACAGGGCTTCCTCGAGGAGCAGTTCTTC.